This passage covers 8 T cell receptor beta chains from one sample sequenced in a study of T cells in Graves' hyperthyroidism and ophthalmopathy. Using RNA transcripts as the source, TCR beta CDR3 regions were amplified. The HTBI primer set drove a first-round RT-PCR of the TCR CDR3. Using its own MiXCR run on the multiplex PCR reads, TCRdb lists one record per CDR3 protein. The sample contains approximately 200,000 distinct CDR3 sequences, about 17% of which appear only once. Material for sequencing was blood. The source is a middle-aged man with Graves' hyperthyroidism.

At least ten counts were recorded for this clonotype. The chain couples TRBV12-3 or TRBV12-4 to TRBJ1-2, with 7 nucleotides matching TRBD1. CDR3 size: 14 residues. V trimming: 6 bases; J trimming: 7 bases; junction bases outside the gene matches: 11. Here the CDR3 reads CASRKGAPGLGYTF. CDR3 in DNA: TGTGCCAGCAGGAAGGGGGCGCCGGGACTTGGCTACACCTTC.

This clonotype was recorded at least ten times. Written as DNA, the CDR3 is TGTGCCAGCAGCCCACGGACAGAGGGATATGGCTACACCTTC. This gives the protein CASSPRTEGYGYTF. The chain joins TRBV7-2 to TRBJ1-2; possible D gene TRBD1, 6 bases. CDR1 is SGHTA, CDR2 FQGNSA, per germline. Trimming pared 5 bases from V and 5 bases from J, leaving 15 bases between. This CDR3 comprises 14 residues.

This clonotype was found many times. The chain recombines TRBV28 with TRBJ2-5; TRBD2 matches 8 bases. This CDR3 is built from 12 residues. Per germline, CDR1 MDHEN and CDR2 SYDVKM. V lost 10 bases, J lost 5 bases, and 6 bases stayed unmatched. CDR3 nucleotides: TGTGCCACCCAGCGGGGGCTGGAGACCCAGTACTTC. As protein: CATQRGLETQYF.

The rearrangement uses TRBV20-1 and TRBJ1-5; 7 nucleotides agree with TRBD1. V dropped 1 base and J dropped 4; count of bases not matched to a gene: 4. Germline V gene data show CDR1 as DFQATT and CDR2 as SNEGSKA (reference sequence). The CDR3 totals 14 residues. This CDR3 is CSARGPGGNQPQHF. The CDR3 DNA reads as TGCAGTGCTAGAGGCCCAGGGGGAAATCAGCCCCAGCATTTT.

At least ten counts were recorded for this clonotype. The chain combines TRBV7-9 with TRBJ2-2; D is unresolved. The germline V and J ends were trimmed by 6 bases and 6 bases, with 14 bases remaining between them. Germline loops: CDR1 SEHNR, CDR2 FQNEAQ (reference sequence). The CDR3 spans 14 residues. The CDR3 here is CASRATEAAGELFF. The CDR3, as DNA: TGTGCCAGCAGAGCTACAGAGGCAGCCGGGGAGCTGTTTTTT.

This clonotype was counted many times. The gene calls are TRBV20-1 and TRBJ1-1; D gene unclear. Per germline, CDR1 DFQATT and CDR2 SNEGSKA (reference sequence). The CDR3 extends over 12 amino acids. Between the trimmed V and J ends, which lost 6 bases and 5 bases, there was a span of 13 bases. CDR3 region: CSASDMGTEAFF. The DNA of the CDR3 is TGCAGTGCCTCAGACATGGGAACTGAAGCTTTCTTT.

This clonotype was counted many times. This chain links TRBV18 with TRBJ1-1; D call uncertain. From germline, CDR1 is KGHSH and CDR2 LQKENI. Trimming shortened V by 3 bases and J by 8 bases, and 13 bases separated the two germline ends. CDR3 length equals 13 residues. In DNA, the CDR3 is TGTGCCAGCTCACCTTCAATGACCGGCGAAGCTTTCTTT. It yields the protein CASSPSMTGEAFF.

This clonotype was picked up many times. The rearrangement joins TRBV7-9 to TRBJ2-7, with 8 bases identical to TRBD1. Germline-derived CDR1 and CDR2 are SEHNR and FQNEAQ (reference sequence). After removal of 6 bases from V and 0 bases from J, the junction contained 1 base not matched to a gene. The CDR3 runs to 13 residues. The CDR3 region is CASSQGASYEQYF. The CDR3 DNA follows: TGTGCCAGCAGTCAGGGGGCCTCCTACGAGCAGTACTTC.